This TCR beta chain was identified in a study of cytomegalovirus exposure and HLA in healthy donors. Donors in the study were healthy people who gave bone marrow. Remarks on this clone: Its target is unknown.

Germline loops: CDR1 SGHTA, CDR2 FQGTGA. V gave up 5 bases and J gave up 0 bases; unmatched junction bases: 8. This CDR3 has 18 amino acids. 13 Jbeta primers and 60 Vbeta primers were used for the PCR. Profiled with immunoSEQ multiplex PCR; TCRdb holds only in-frame clones, not every one. Among some 160,000 clones listed, approximately 80% were seen once. Study conclusions and caveats: TCR beta V- and J-gene trimming, according to a later analysis, was linked to a missense DCLRE1C variant. DRB1 showed the most TCR associations and HLA-C the fewest in a later analysis, as rates varied by HLA locus. While the bulk of TCR sequences proved rare, some public TCRs turned up in many donors.

The clonotype comes from a woman between 25 and 40 years old in good health and CMV-seronegative. V is TRBV7-3 and J is TRBJ2-7; 15 bases agree with TRBD2. The sequenced sample was PBMCs. DNA of the CDR3: TGTGCCAGCAGCCTCGGGACTAGCGGGGGGCCGTTCTCCTACGAGCAGTACTTC. It is translated as CASSLGTSGGPFSYEQYF.